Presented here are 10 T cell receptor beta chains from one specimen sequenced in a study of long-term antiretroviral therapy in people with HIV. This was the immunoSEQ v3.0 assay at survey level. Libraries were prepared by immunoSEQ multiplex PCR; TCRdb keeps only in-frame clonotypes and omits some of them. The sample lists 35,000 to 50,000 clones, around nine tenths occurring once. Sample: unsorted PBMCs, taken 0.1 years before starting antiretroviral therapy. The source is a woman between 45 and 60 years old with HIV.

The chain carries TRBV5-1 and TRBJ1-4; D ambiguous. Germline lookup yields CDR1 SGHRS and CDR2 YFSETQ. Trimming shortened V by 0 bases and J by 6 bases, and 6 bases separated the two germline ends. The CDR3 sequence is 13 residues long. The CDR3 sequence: CASSLADHEKLFF. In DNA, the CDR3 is TGCGCCAGCAGCTTGGCCGATCATGAAAAACTGTTTTTT.

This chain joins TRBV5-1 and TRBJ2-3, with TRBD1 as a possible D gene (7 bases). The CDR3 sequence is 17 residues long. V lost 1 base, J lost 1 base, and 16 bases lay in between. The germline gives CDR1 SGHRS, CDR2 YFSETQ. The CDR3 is CASSLLSGGLGTDTQYF. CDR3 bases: TGCGCCAGCAGCTTGTTATCAGGGGGGCTTGGCACAGATACGCAGTATTTT.

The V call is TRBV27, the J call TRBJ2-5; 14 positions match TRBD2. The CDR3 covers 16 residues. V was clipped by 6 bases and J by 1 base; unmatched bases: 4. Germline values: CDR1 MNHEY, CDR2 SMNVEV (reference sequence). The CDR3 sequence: CASSRLAGGPQETQYF. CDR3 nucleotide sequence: TGTGCCAGCAGCCGACTAGCGGGGGGGCCCCAAGAGACCCAGTACTTC.

The CDR3 is CASSPRPGTGKSGNTIYF. The CDR3 nucleotides read TGTGCCAGCTCACCCCGTCCCGGGACAGGGAAAAGTGGAAACACCATATATTTT. This chain connects TRBV18 to TRBJ1-3; the match to TRBD1 covers 9 bases. The CDR3 spans 18 residues. Germline CDR1 reads KGHSH; CDR2 reads LQKENI. V lost 3 bases to trimming and J lost 3 bases; unmatched junction nucleotides: 12.

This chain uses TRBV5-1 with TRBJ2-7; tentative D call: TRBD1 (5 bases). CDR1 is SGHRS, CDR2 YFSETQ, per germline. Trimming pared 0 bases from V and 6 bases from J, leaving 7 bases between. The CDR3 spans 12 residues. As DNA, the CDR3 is TGCGCCAGCAGCTTGGCAGGGTCCGAGCAGTACTTC. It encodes CASSLAGSEQYF.

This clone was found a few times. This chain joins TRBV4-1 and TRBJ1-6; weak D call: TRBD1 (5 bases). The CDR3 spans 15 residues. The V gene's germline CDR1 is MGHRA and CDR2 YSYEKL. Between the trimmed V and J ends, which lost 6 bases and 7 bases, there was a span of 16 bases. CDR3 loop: CASRGTVLSNSPLHF. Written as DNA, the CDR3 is TGCGCCAGCAGAGGGACGGTTCTTAGCAATTCACCCCTCCACTTT.

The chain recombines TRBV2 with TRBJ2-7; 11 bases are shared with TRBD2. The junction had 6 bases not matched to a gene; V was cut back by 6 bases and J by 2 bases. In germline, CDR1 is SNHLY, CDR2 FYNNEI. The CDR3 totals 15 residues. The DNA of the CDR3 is TGTGCCAGCAGAGCGGGACTAGCGGCAACCTACGAGCAGTACTTC. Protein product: CASRAGLAATYEQYF. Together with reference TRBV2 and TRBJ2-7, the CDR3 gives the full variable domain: EPEVTQTPSHQVTQMGQEVILRCVPISNHLYFYWYRQILGQKVEFLVSFYNNEISEKSEIFDDQFSVERPDGSNFTLKIRSTKLEDSAMYFCASRAGLAATYEQYFGPGTRLTVT.

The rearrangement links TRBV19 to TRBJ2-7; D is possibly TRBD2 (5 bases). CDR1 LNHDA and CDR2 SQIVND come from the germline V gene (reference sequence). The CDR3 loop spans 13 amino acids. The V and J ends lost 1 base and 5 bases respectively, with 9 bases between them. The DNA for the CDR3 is TGTGCCAGTAGTATAGGCGCTAGCAACGAGCAGTACTTC. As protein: CASSIGASNEQYF.

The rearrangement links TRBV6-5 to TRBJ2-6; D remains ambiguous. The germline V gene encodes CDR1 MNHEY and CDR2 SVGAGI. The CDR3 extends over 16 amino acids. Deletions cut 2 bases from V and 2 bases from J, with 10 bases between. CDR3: CASSYQQLAGANVLTF. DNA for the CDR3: TGTGCCAGCAGTTACCAACAGTTGGCTGGGGCCAACGTCCTGACTTTC.

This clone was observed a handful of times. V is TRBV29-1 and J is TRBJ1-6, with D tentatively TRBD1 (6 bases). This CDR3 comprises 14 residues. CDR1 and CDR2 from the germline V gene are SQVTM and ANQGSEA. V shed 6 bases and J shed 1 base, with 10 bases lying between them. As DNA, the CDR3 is TGCAGCGTCCGGACAGCATCCTATAATTCACCCCTCCACTTT. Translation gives CSVRTASYNSPLHF.